The entry below describes one TCR beta chain. Its target is not known. This sample stems from a study of glioma-infiltrating T cells. Overall study results and limits: Gliomas, especially low-grade, showed above-expected tissue-blood divergence; non-neoplastic patients showed below.

TCR alpha and beta CDR3 regions were amplified from RNA using iRepertoire nested multiplex PCR. For one-step reverse transcription and amplification, 100-400 ng of tissue mRNA or PBMC total RNA was used. TCRdb fed the multiplex PCR reads into MiXCR, producing one record per CDR3 protein. The sample includes about 140,000 distinct CDR3 sequences, roughly two fifths of them seen just once. What was sequenced was glioma tissue, nonneoplastic brain tissue, or PBMCs (not recorded which). The TCR sequence derives from a human donor with low-grade glioma or glioblastoma, undergoing nonglioma brain surgery, or in good health (not recorded which).

The CDR3 here is CASSLTDRPSELFF. The DNA for the CDR3 is TGTGCCAGCTCACTAACCGACAGACCTTCGGAGCTGTTTTTT. The chain recombines TRBV18 with TRBJ2-2, with D perhaps matching TRBD1 (5 bases). This CDR3 is built from 14 residues. The V end lost 4 bases, the J end lost 10 bases, and 16 bases lay between the germline ends. Germline values: CDR1 KGHSH, CDR2 LQKENI.